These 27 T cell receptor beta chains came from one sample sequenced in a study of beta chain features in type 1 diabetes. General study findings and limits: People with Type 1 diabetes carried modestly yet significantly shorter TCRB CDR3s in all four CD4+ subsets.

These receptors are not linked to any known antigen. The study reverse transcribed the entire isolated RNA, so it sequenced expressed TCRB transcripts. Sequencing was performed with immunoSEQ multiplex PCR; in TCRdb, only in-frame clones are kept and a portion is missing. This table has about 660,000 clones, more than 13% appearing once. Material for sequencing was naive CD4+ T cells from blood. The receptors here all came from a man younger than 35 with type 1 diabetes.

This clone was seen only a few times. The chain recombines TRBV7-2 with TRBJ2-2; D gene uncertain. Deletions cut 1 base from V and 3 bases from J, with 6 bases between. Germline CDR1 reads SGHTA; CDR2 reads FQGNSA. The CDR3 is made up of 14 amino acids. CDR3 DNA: TGTGCCAGCAGCTTAGGCGGACACACCGGGGAGCTGTTTTTT. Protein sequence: CASSLGGHTGELFF.

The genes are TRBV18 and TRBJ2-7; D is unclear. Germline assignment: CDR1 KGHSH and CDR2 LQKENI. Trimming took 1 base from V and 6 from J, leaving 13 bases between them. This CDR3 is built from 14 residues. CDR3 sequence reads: CASSPLGSGGEQYF. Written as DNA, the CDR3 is TGTGCCAGCTCACCACTCGGTTCGGGTGGCGAGCAGTACTTC.

DNA of the CDR3: TGTGCCAGCAGCAGTTTTTTGGGTGGGGAAAAACTGTTTTTT. It encodes CASSSFLGGEKLFF. The chain is built from TRBV28 and TRBJ1-4; no reliable D call. This CDR3 spans 14 amino acids. Germline V gene lookup returns CDR1 MDHEN and CDR2 SYDVKM. The V end lost 6 bases, the J end lost 8 bases, and 16 bases lay between the germline ends.

CDR3 sequence: CASSSGQGITTNEKLFF. The CDR3 DNA follows: TGTGCCAGCAGTTCGGGACAGGGTATTACAACTAATGAAAAACTGTTTTTT. The chain is built from TRBV28 and TRBJ1-4; 9 bases are a match to TRBD1. Germline CDR1 MDHEN, CDR2 SYDVKM. The CDR3 is made up of 17 amino acids. Germline trimming cut 4 bases from V and 0 bases from J; bases unmatched to any gene: 6.

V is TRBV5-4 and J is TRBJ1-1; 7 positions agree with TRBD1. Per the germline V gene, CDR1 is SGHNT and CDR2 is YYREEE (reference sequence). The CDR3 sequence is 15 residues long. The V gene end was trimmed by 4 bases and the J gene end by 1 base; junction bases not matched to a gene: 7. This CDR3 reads CASSPRTGENTEAFF. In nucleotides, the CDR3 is TGTGCCAGCAGCCCTCGGACAGGAGAGAACACTGAAGCTTTCTTT.

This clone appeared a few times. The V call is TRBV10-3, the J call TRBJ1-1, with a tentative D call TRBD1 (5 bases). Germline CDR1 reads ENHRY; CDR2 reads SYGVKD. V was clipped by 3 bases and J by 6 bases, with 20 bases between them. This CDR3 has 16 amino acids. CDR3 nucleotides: TGTGCCATCAGTGAAGGTCAGGGTGAGATCGGATCTGAAGCTTTCTTT. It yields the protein CAISEGQGEIGSEAFF.

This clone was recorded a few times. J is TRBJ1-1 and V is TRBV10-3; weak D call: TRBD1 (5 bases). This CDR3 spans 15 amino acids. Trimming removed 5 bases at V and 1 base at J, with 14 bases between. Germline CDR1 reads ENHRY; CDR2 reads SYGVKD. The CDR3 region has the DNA TGTGCCATCAGTACCCTAAAGGGACGGAACACTGAAGCTTTCTTT. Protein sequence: CAISTLKGRNTEAFF.

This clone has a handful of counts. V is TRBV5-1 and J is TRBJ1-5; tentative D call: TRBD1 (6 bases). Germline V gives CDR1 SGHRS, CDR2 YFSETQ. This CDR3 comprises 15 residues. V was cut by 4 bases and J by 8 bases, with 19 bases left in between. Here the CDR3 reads CASSGDDRTREPQHF. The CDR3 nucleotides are TGCGCCAGCAGCGGCGACGACAGGACTAGGGAGCCCCAGCATTTT.

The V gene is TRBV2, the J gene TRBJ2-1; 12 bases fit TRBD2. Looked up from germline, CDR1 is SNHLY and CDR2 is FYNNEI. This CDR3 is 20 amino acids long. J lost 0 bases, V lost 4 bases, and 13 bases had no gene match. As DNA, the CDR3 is TGTGCCAGCAGTGGAGAACCGGGACTAGCGGGCCTAAGCTCCTACAATGAGCAGTTCTTC. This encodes CASSGEPGLAGLSSYNEQFF.

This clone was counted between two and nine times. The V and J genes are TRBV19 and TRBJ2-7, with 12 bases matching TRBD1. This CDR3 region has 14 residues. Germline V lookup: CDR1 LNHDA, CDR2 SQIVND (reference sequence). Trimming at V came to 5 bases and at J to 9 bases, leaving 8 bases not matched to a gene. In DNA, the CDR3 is TGTGCCAGTAGTTCCGGGACAGGGGGCAATGTGCAGTACTTC. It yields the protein CASSSGTGGNVQYF.

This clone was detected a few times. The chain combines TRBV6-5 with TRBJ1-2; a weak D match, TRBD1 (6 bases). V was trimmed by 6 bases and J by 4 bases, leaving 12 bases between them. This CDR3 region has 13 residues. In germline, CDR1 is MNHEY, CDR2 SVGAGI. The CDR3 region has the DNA TGTGCCAGCAGCCCCGACAGGAGCTATGGCTACACCTTC. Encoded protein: CASSPDRSYGYTF.

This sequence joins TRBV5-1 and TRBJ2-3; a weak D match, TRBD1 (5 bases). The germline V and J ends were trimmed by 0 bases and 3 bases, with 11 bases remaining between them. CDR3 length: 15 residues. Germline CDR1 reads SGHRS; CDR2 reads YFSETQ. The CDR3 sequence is CASSLAQGRTDTQYF. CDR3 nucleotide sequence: TGCGCCAGCAGCTTGGCCCAGGGTAGGACAGATACGCAGTATTTT.

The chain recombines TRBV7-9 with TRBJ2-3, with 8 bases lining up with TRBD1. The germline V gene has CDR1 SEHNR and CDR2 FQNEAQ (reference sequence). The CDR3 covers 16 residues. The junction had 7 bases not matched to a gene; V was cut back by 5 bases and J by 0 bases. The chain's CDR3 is CASSPRDRSSTDTQYF. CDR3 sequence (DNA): TGTGCCAGCAGCCCCCGGGACAGGTCTAGCACAGATACGCAGTATTTT.

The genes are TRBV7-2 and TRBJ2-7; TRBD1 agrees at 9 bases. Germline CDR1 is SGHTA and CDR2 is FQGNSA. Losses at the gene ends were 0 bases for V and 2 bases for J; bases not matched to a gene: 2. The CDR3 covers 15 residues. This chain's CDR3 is CASSLAQGATYEQYF. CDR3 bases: TGTGCCAGCAGCTTAGCACAGGGGGCTACCTACGAGCAGTACTTC. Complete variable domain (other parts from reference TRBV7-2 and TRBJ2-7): GAGVSQSPSNKVTEKGKDVELRCDPISGHTALYWYRQSLGQGLEFLIYFQGNSAPDKSGLPSDRFSAERTGGSVSTLTIQRTQQEDSAVYLCASSLAQGATYEQYFGPGTRLTVT.

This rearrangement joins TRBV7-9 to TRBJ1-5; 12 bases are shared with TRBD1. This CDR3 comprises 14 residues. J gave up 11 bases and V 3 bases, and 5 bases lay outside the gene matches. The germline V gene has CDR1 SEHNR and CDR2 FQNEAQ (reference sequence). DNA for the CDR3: TGTGCCAGCAGCTTCCCGGGACAGGGGGCGACCCAGCATTTT. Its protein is CASSFPGQGATQHF.

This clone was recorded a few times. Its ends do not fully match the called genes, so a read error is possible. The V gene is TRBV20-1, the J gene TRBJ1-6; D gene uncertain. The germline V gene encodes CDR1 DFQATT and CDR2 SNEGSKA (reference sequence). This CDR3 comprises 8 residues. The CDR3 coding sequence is TGCAGTGCTACGGGGTCACTTTTT. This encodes CSATGSLF.

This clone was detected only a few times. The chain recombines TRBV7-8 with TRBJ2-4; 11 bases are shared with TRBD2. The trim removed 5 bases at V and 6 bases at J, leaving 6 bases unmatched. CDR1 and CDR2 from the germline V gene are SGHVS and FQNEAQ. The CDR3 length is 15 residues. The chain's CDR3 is CASSTTSGVPNIQYF. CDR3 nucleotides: TGTGCCAGCAGCACGACTAGCGGGGTGCCAAACATTCAGTACTTC.

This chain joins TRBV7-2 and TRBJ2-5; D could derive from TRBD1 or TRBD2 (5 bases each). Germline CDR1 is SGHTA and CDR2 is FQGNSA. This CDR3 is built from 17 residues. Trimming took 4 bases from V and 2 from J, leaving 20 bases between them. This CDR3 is CASSSRSGAGLQETQYF. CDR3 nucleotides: TGTGCCAGCAGCTCCAGAAGTGGGGCGGGCTTGCAAGAGACCCAGTACTTC. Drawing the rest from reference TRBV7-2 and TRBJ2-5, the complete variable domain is GAGVSQSPSNKVTEKGKDVELRCDPISGHTALYWYRQSLGQGLEFLIYFQGNSAPDKSGLPSDRFSAERTGGSVSTLTIQRTQQEDSAVYLCASSSRSGAGLQETQYFGPGTRLLVL.

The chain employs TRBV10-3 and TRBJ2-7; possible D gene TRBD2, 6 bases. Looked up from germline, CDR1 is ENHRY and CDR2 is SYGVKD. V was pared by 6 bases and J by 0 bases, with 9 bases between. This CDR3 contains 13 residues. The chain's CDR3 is CAIRAGSSYEQYF. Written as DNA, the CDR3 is TGTGCCATCAGGGCGGGGAGCTCCTACGAGCAGTACTTC.

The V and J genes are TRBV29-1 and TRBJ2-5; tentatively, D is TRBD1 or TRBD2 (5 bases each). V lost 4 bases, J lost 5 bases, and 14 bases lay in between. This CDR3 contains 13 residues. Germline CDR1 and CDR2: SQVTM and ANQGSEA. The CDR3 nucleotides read TGCAGCGTTGCCAGGGACGGGGCGGAGACCCAGTACTTC. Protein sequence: CSVARDGAETQYF.

In nucleotides, the CDR3 is TGCGCCAGCAGCTTGTTGGGTGTATCCTACAATGAGCAGTTCTTC. Translating gives CASSLLGVSYNEQFF. V gene TRBV5-1 combines with J gene TRBJ2-1, with D unclear. Germline V CDR1 and CDR2: SGHRS, YFSETQ. The CDR3 is made up of 15 amino acids. Trimming took 1 base from V and 1 from J, leaving 9 bases between them. Drawing the rest from reference TRBV5-1 and TRBJ2-1, the complete variable domain is KAGVTQTPRYLIKTRGQQVTLSCSPISGHRSVSWYQQTPGQGLQFLFEYFSETQRNKGNFPGRFSGRQFSNSRSEMNVSTLELGDSALYLCASSLLGVSYNEQFFGPGTRLTVL.

This CDR3 is CASSSKDSYEKLFF. For the CDR3, the DNA is TGTGCCAGCAGCTCGAAGGACAGCTATGAAAAACTGTTTTTT. The V and J genes are TRBV7-9 and TRBJ1-4; perhaps TRBD1 as D (6 bases). This CDR3 region has 14 residues. Germline CDR1 SEHNR, CDR2 FQNEAQ (reference sequence). The germline V and J ends were trimmed by 4 bases and 6 bases, with 12 bases remaining between them.

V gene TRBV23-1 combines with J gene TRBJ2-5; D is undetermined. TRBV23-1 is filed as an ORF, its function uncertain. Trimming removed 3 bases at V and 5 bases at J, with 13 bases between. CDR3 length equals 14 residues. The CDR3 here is CASSHPANWETQYF. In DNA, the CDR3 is TGCGCCAGCAGTCACCCGGCTAACTGGGAGACCCAGTACTTC.

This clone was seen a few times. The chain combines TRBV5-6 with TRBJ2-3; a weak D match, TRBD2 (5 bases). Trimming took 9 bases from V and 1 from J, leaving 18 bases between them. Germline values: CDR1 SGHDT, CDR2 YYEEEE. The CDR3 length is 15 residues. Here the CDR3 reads CATFRLAYRTDTQYF. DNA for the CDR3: TGTGCCACCTTCCGGCTAGCCTACCGCACAGATACGCAGTATTTT. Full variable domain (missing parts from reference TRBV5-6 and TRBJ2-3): DAGVTQSPTHLIKTRGQQVTLRCSPKSGHDTVSWYQQALGQGPQFIFQYYEEEERQRGNFPDRFSGHQFPNYSSELNVNALLLGDSALYLCATFRLAYRTDTQYFGPGTRLTVL.

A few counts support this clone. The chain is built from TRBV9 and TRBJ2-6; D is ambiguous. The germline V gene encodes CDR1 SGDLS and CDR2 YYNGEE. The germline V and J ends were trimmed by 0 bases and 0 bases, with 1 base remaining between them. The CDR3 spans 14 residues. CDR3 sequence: CASSVVSGANVLTF. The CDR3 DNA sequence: TGTGCCAGCAGCGTAGTCTCTGGGGCCAACGTCCTGACTTTC.

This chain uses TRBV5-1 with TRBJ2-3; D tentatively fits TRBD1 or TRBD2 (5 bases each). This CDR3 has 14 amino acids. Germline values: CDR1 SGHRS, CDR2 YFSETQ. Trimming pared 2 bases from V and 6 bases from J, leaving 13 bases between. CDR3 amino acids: CASSLLLGTDTQYF. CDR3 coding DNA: TGCGCCAGCAGCTTACTCTTAGGGACGGATACGCAGTATTTT.

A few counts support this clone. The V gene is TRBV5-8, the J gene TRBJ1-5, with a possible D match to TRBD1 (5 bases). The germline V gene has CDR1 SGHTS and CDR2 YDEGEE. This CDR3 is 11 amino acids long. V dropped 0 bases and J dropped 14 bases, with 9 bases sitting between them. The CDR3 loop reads CASSLEVTEHF. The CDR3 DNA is TGTGCCAGCAGCTTGGAGGTGACAGAGCATTTT.